This T cell receptor (beta chain) was profiled in a study of blood T cell repertoires in COVID-19. Study-level background: Researchers got acute and convalescent COVID-19 samples from the United States, Italy and Spain.

The V end was cut by 2 bases, the J end by 8 bases, with 13 bases between. Germline V lookup: CDR1 SGHNT, CDR2 YYREEE (reference sequence). The CDR3 extends over 13 amino acids. This table comes from immunoSEQ multiplex PCR, and its TCRdb copy is limited to in-frame clones, with some not included. The repertoire has some 170,000 clones, approximately 80% of them found once; the top ten carry around 10%. Seattle patients were enrolled during active infection and followed longitudinally. The sequencing sample was made of peripheral blood. The clonotype was recovered from a woman between 35 and 50 years old with COVID-19, enrolled during active disease. The chain uses TRBV5-4 and TRBJ1-2, with D perhaps TRBD1 (5 bases). This chain's CDR3 is CASSLGDLGGYTF. DNA for the CDR3: TGTGCCAGCAGCTTAGGGGACTTGGGCGGCTACACCTTC.